Listed below are T cell receptor beta chains from one sample, sequenced in a study of blood T cell repertoires in COVID-19. Data came from immunoSEQ multiplex PCR; TCRdb stores just in-frame clones and leaves some out. The sample includes fewer than 350,000 clones, 75% to 95% seen only once; the top ten take approximately 2.7%. Input material: PBMCs or T cells enriched from blood (not recorded which). All receptors derive from a man aged 40-50 years who had been exposed to COVID-19. The CDR3 runs from the conserved cysteine through the conserved F or W. The order of the fields is V gene, CDR3 length, D gene, J gene, clone size, CDR3 DNA, CDR3 protein. D genes are given only for firm matches. Only part of the rows carry a size: once, few, many, or a class if the clone is expanded.

TRBV7-9	14	TRBD1	TRBJ2-7	NA	TGTGCCAGCAGCCTTCGACAGGGCTGGGACGAGCAGTACTTC	CASSLRQGWDEQYF
TRBV6-6	14	TRBD1	TRBJ1-1	NA	TGTGCCAGCAGTAACGGAGGACAGGCCAGTGAAGCTTTCTTT	CASSNGGQASEAFF
TRBV4-1	19	NA	TRBJ2-1	NA	TGCGCCAGCAGCCAACTCGCAAAGGGACCACAGGGTTGGGGCAATGAGCAGTTCTTC	CASSQLAKGPQGWGNEQFF
TRBV28	13	NA	TRBJ1-1	NA	TGTGCCAGCAAACCGACAGGCGGGACTGAAGCTTTCTTT	CASKPTGGTEAFF
TRBV27	13	NA	TRBJ2-3	NA	TGTGCCAGCAGTCTAGCCATGATAGATACGCAGTATTTT	CASSLAMIDTQYF
TRBV9	15	TRBD1	TRBJ2-5	NA	TGTGCCAGCAGCGCCCCCCGGGACAGGGAAGAGACCCAGTACTTC	CASSAPRDREETQYF
TRBV5-1	14	NA	TRBJ1-4	NA	TGCGCCAGCAGCTTGGGAAGGGTAGCGGAAAAACTGTTTTTT	CASSLGRVAEKLFF
TRBV28	11	NA	TRBJ1-1	NA	TGTGCCAGCAGCCTCTGGGCAGGAGCTTTCTTT	CASSLWAGAFF
TRBV18	15	NA	TRBJ1-5	NA	TGTGCCAGCTCACCAGGGGCAGGGGGCAATCAGCCCCAGCATTTT	CASSPGAGGNQPQHF
TRBV6-4	17	TRBD2	TRBJ2-1	NA	TGTGCCAGCAGTTCGACTAGCGGGAGTTCTTGGTACAATGAGCAGTTCTTC	CASSSTSGSSWYNEQFF
TRBV14	20	TRBD1	TRBJ2-2	NA	TGTGCCAGCAGCCAACCTCCCCTGGGGGGGGGACAGGGGGCACCCGGGGAGCTGTTTTTT	CASSQPPLGGGQGAPGELFF
TRBV5-1	14	NA	TRBJ2-1	NA	TGCGCCAGCAAGGAGGATGCCTCCTACAATGAGCAGTTCTTC	CASKEDASYNEQFF
TRBV10-3	13	NA	TRBJ1-1	NA	TGTGCCATCAGGCTTACTATGAACACTGAAGCTTTCTTT	CAIRLTMNTEAFF
TRBV24-1	17	TRBD1	TRBJ2-1	NA	TGTGCCACCAGTGATTTTGCAAGGACAGGGGGCGAAAATGAGCAGTTCTTC	CATSDFARTGGENEQFF
TRBV30	13	NA	TRBJ2-1	NA	TGTGCCTGGAGTGTACCAGGGGCGGATGAGCAGTTCTTC	CAWSVPGADEQFF
TRBV5-5	15	TRBD1	TRBJ1-6	NA	TGTGCCAGCAGCTACCTCCAGGGGGGAAATTCACCCCTCCACTTT	CASSYLQGGNSPLHF
TRBV7-9	16	TRBD2	TRBJ2-2	once	TGTGCCAGCAGCCCGACTAGCGGGAGAGGGTACGGGGAGCTGTTTTTT	CASSPTSGRGYGELFF
TRBV10-2	13	NA	TRBJ2-7	NA	TGCGCCAGCAGTGTGAGACTAGAGTCCGAGCAGTACTTC	CASSVRLESEQYF
TRBV29-1	12	NA	TRBJ2-1	NA	TGCAGCGTCCCGACAGGAGGAGATGAGCAGTTCTTC	CSVPTGGDEQFF
TRBV4-3	14	NA	TRBJ1-4	NA	TGCGCCAGCAGCCAAGATCTTGCAGTAGAAAAACTGTTTTTT	CASSQDLAVEKLFF
TRBV7-3	13	NA	TRBJ1-1	NA	TGTGCCAGCAGCTTAAGCAGGAACACTGAAGCTTTCTTT	CASSLSRNTEAFF
TRBV6-5	14	NA	TRBJ1-1	many	TGTGCCAGCAGCGACAGGTGGATGAACACTGAAGCTTTCTTT	CASSDRWMNTEAFF
TRBV27	11	NA	TRBJ1-2	NA	TGTGCCAGCAGTTTCAGTTATGGCTACACCTTC	CASSFSYGYTF
TRBV30	12	TRBD1	TRBJ1-4	NA	TGTGCCTGGGGGGACAGTAATGAAAAACTGTTTTTT	CAWGDSNEKLFF
TRBV30	12	TRBD1	TRBJ1-1	few	TGTGCCTGGACAGGGGGCAACACTGAAGCTTTCTTT	CAWTGGNTEAFF
TRBV5-4	15	NA	TRBJ1-2	NA	TGTGCCAGCAGCTTGGCGTCAGGGGCGGGCTATGGCTACACCTTC	CASSLASGAGYGYTF
TRBV7-3	14	TRBD1	TRBJ1-6	NA	TGTGCCAGCAGCTCGGGGACAGGAAATTCACCCCTCCACTTT	CASSSGTGNSPLHF
TRBV4-3	13	TRBD1	TRBJ1-2	NA	TGCGCCAGCGCAGAGACAGGGGGCTATGGCTACACCTTC	CASAETGGYGYTF
TRBV6-5	13	NA	TRBJ1-5	NA	TGTGCCAGCAGTACCGACAGTGATCAGCCCCAGCATTTT	CASSTDSDQPQHF
TRBV7-9	15	TRBD1	TRBJ2-3	NA	TGTGCCAGCAGCATGACAGGGGATGGCACAGATACGCAGTATTTT	CASSMTGDGTDTQYF
TRBV5-1	17	NA	TRBJ2-1	NA	TGCGCCAGCAGCTTGGCCTTAACGCGGGGTGCCTACAATGAGCAGTTCTTC	CASSLALTRGAYNEQFF
TRBV6-2/TRBV6-3	18	TRBD2	TRBJ2-3	NA	TGTGCCAGCAGTTACCCCAGCGGGAGGGCCTCGAGCACAGATACGCAGTATTTT	CASSYPSGRASSTDTQYF
TRBV7-2	15	TRBD1	TRBJ1-4	NA	TGTGCCAGCAGCTTAGAGACAGGGTTTGTGAAAAAACTGTTTTTT	CASSLETGFVKKLFF
TRBV30	13	NA	TRBJ2-2	NA	TGTGCCTGGAGGTTTCTGAACACCGGGGAGCTGTTTTTT	CAWRFLNTGELFF
TRBV11-2	15	NA	TRBJ2-7	NA	TGTGCCAGCAGACGATACAGGGATTCTACCTACGAGCAGTACTTC	CASRRYRDSTYEQYF
TRBV4-2	15	NA	TRBJ1-2	NA	TGTGCCAGCAGCCAAGGACTAAAGGGTGAGGATGGCTACACCTTC	CASSQGLKGEDGYTF
TRBV7-2	15	NA	TRBJ1-4	NA	TGTGCCAGCAGCTTTGGCACAGCAACTAATGAAAAACTGTTTTTT	CASSFGTATNEKLFF
TRBV5-1	17	TRBD2	TRBJ2-5	NA	TGCGCCAGCAGCCCAAGGACTAGCGGGAGAATGGTGGAGACCCAGTACTTC	CASSPRTSGRMVETQYF
TRBV7-2	13	NA	TRBJ1-6	NA	TGTGCCAGCGCCAGGGCTTATAATTCACCCCTCCACTTT	CASARAYNSPLHF
TRBV2	10	NA	TRBJ2-7	NA	TGTGCCAGCCGAGTCTACGAGCAGTACTTC	CASRVYEQYF
TRBV7-2	14	TRBD1	TRBJ2-7	NA	TGTGCCAGCAGCGGCCGGGACAGGGGGCCCGAGCAGTACTTC	CASSGRDRGPEQYF
TRBV18	13	NA	TRBJ2-7	NA	TGTGCCAGCTCACCGGGCAGTACCTACGAGCAGTACTTC	CASSPGSTYEQYF
TRBV10-1	14	TRBD1	TRBJ2-2	NA	TGCGCCAGCAGGCCCGGGACAGGGGGCGGGGAGCTGTTTTTT	CASRPGTGGGELFF
TRBV11-1	15	NA	TRBJ2-5	NA	TGTGCCAGCAGCTTAGCGGAGGGTGAACAAGAGACCCAGTACTTC	CASSLAEGEQETQYF
TRBV5-1	15	NA	TRBJ2-3	NA	TGCGCCAGCAGCTTGGGTCCGGGATCTTTGGATACGCAGTATTTT	CASSLGPGSLDTQYF
TRBV27	14	NA	TRBJ2-3	NA	TGTGCCAGCTCCTACGGTCCGGGCACAGATACGCAGTATTTT	CASSYGPGTDTQYF
TRBV5-6	16	NA	TRBJ1-1	NA	TGTGCCAGCAGCTTAGTCCGACAGAGAATTGGTACTGAAGCTTTCTTT	CASSLVRQRIGTEAFF
TRBV10-3	14	NA	TRBJ2-5	NA	TGTGCCACAGCCGTGGGAGCGGGCCAAGAGACCCAGTACTTC	CATAVGAGQETQYF
TRBV4-3	15	TRBD2	TRBJ2-7	NA	TGCGCCAGCAGCCAAGATCCTAGCGGGACCTACGAGCAGTACTTC	CASSQDPSGTYEQYF
TRBV7-3	14	TRBD1	TRBJ1-1	NA	TGTGCCAGCAGCCCGGGACAGATGAACACTGAAGCTTTCTTT	CASSPGQMNTEAFF
TRBV3-1/TRBV3-2	19	TRBD1	TRBJ2-7	NA	TGTGCCAGCAGCCAACTTAGAGGGGACAGGGTCTTGTTCTTTTTCGAGCAGTACTTC	CASSQLRGDRVLFFFEQYF
TRBV27	14	NA	TRBJ1-1	NA	TGTGCCAGCAGTTTTATGGGGGCCCCTCATCAAGCTTTCTTT	CASSFMGAPHQAFF
TRBV3-1/TRBV3-2	16	TRBD1	TRBJ1-2	NA	TGTGCCAGCAGCCAAGATGGGACAGGGGTTAACTATGGCTACACCTTC	CASSQDGTGVNYGYTF
TRBV5-4	15	NA	TRBJ2-3	NA	TGTGCCAGCAGCTGGGCTGGGGGGAACACAGATACGCAGTATTTT	CASSWAGGNTDTQYF
TRBV9	16	TRBD2	TRBJ2-5	NA	TGTGCCAGCAGCGTTAGCGGGAGCAGGGGCCAAGAGACCCAGTACTTC	CASSVSGSRGQETQYF
TRBV28	14	TRBD1	TRBJ2-4	NA	TGTGCCAACCTACCTTTGACAGGGAAAAACATTCAGTACTTC	CANLPLTGKNIQYF
TRBV5-8	14	TRBD1	TRBJ2-3	NA	TGTGCCAGCAGCACGACAGGGCGCACAGATACGCAGTATTTT	CASSTTGRTDTQYF
TRBV5-1	14	NA	TRBJ2-7	NA	TGCGCCAGCAGCTTGGGGACAGTCTCCTACGAGCAGTACTTC	CASSLGTVSYEQYF
TRBV10-3	12	NA	TRBJ1-5	NA	TGTGCCATCAGAGGGGATCATCAGCCCCAGCATTTT	CAIRGDHQPQHF
TRBV7-2	15	TRBD2	TRBJ2-7	NA	TGTGCCAGCAGCTTTGAAGGACTAGCGGGATCCGAGCAGTACTTC	CASSFEGLAGSEQYF